This T cell receptor beta chain was profiled in a study of PD-1 blockade in classical Hodgkin lymphoma. In the study overall: Patients were given intravenous nivolumab, 3 mg/kg, every 2 weeks.

The table came from immunoSEQ multiplex PCR; TCRdb's copy has only in-frame clones and leaves some out. The repertoire holds 38,000 or so clones, approximately 87% seen once, with approximately 9.1% in the top ten. V was clipped by 2 bases and J by 7 bases; unmatched bases: 3. The CDR3 is 14 residues long. The germline CDR1 and CDR2 sequences are SGHRS and YFSETQ. In every patient, relapse followed autologous stem cell transplantation, while exposure to brentuximab vedotin differed. The sequenced sample was peripheral blood mononuclear cells (PBMCs), obtained at baseline. J is TRBJ1-6 and V is TRBV5-1, with TRBD1 matching 7 bases. The source is a human donor with classical Hodgkin lymphoma. The CDR3 coding sequence is TGCGCCAGCAGCTTTGGGACAGCCAATTCACCCCTCCACTTT. Encoded protein: CASSFGTANSPLHF.